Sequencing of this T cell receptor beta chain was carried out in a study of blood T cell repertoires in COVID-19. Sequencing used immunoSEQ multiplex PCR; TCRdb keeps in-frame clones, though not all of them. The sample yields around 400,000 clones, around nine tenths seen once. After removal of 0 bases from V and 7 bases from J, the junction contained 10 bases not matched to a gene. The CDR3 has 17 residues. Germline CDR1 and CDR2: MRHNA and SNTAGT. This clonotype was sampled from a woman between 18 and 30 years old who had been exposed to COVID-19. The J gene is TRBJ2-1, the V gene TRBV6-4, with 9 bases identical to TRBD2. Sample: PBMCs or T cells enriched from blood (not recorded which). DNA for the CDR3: TGTGCCAGCAGTGACTCGAACGAGGGCGGGGGGGTAAATGAGCAGTTCTTC. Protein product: CASSDSNEGGGVNEQFF.